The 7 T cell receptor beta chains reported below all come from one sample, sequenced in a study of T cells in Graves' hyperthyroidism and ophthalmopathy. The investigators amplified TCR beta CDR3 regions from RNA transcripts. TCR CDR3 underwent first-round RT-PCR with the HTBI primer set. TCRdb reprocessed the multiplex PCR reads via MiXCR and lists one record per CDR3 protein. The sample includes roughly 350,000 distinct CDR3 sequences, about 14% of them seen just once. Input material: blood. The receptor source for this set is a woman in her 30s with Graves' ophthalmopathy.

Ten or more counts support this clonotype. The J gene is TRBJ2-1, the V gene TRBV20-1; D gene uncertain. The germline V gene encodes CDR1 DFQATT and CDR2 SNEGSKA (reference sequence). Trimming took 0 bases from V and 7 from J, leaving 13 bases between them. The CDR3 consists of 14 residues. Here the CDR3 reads CSARDPVLANEQFF. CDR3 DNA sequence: TGCAGTGCTAGAGATCCGGTCCTTGCGAATGAGCAGTTCTTC.

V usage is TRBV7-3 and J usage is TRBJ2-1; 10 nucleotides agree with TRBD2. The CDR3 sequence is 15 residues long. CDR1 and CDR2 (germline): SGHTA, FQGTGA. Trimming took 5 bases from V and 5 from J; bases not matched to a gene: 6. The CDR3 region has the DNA TGTGCCAGCAGCCTTAGCGGGGGGAGGGACAATGAGCAGTTCTTC. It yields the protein CASSLSGGRDNEQFF.

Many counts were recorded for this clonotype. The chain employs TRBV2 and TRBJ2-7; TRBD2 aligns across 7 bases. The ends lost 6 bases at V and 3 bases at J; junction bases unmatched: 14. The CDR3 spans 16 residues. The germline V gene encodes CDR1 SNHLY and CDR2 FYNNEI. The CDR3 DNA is TGTGCCAGCAGGGGGGGGGAAGCCACGGGATACTACGAGCAGTACTTC. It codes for CASRGGEATGYYEQYF. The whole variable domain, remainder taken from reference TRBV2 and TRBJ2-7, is EPEVTQTPSHQVTQMGQEVILRCVPISNHLYFYWYRQILGQKVEFLVSFYNNEISEKSEIFDDQFSVERPDGSNFTLKIRSTKLEDSAMYFCASRGGEATGYYEQYFGPGTRLTVT.

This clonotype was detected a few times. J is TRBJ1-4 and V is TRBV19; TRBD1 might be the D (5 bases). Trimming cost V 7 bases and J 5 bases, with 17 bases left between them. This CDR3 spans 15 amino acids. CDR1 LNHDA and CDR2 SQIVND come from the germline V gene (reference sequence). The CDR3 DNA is TGTGCCAGTAAACCAGGGCTCGGGAAAAATGAAAAACTGTTTTTT. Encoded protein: CASKPGLGKNEKLFF.

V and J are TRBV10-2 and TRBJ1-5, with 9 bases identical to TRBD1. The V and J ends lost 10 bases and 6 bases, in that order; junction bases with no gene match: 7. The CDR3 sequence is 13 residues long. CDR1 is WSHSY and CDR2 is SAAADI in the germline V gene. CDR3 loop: CATQQGAGQPQHF. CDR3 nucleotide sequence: TGCGCCACCCAACAGGGGGCCGGTCAGCCCCAGCATTTT.

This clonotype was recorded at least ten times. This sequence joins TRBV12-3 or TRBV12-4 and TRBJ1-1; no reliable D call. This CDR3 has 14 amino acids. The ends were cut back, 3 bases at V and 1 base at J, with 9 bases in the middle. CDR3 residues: CASSLGSPNTEAFF. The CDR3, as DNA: TGTGCCAGCAGTTTGGGTTCACCGAACACTGAAGCTTTCTTT.

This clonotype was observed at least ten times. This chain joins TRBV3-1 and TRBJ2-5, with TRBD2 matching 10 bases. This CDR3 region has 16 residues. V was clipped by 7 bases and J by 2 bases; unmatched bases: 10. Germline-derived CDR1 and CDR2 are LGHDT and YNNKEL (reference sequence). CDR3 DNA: TGTGCCAGCACCTTCGGGATAGCGGGGGGACAAGAGACCCAGTACTTC. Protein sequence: CASTFGIAGGQETQYF.